These 13 T cell receptor beta chains originate from one sample sequenced in a study of blood T cells in healthy people across ages. Next came a second PCR, run for roughly 6 to 11 cycles, which used a sample-barcoded 5' primer along with a J-beta primer mix. TCRdb reanalysed the 5' RACE reads using MiXCR and keeps one entry per CDR3 protein. The table lists around 990,000 distinct CDR3 sequences, approximately 38% of them singletons. The sample consisted of blood. These receptors were collected from a man between 18 and 29 years old in good health.

The V gene is TRBV20-1, the J gene TRBJ2-1; no definite D call. V was clipped by 3 bases and J by 9 bases, with 15 bases between them. The CDR3 has 13 amino acids. Per germline, CDR1 DFQATT and CDR2 SNEGSKA (reference sequence). The CDR3 protein is CSASLTTGGEQFF. The CDR3 DNA is TGCAGTGCTAGTCTCACCACCGGCGGTGAGCAGTTCTTC.

This clonotype showed up many times. The DNA for the CDR3 is TGTGCCAGCACCCACGACAGTGATACGCAGTATTTT. Amino acid sequence: CASTHDSDTQYF. The chain uses TRBV6-2 or TRBV6-3 and TRBJ2-3; maybe TRBD1 (5 bases). CDR3 size: 12 residues. Trimming left V 7 bases short and J 6 bases short, with 11 bases between. Germline V gene sequence: CDR1 MNHEY, CDR2 SVGEGT.

The V call is TRBV12-3 or TRBV12-4, the J call TRBJ2-1, with TRBD2 identical over 11 bases. This CDR3 contains 14 residues. V shed 7 bases and J 7 bases; nucleotides not matched to a gene: 6. This chain's CDR3 is CASTPSGGFNEQFF. CDR3 DNA sequence: TGTGCCAGCACCCCTAGCGGGGGGTTTAATGAGCAGTTCTTC.

V is TRBV4-2 and J is TRBJ2-1; the D gene is possibly TRBD2 (6 bases). The J call is uncertain, as TRBJ2-7 better fits the DNA end. The CDR3 sequence is 14 residues long. From germline, CDR1 is LGHNA and CDR2 YNFKEQ. As DNA, the CDR3 is TGTGCCAGCAGCCAAGAGGGGGGATACAATGAGCAGTACTTC. This translates into CASSQEGGYNEQYF.

This clonotype was recorded a few times. V gene TRBV20-1 combines with J gene TRBJ1-1; maybe TRBD1 (5 bases). From germline, CDR1 is DFQATT and CDR2 SNEGSKA (reference sequence). V lost 3 bases, J lost 6 bases, and 14 bases lay in between. The CDR3 is 13 residues long. The CDR3 DNA reads TGCAGTGCTAGTCGGCAGGGACTGGCTGAAGCTTTCTTT. It is translated as CSASRQGLAEAFF.

This clonotype was picked up a small number of times. V is TRBV7-9 and J is TRBJ1-2; D is undetermined. Germline V lookup: CDR1 SEHNR, CDR2 FQNEAQ (reference sequence). V gave up 2 bases and J gave up 5 bases, with 12 bases separating them. This CDR3 has 14 amino acids. CDR3 coding DNA: TGTGCCAGCAGCTTAATTGGGAGGGAGTATGGCTACACCTTC. This sequence encodes CASSLIGREYGYTF.

This clonotype was seen a handful of times. This chain links TRBV20-1 with TRBJ2-5; 7 positions agree with TRBD2. V gave up 0 bases and J gave up 2 bases; unmatched junction bases: 6. Looked up from germline, CDR1 is DFQATT and CDR2 is SNEGSKA (reference sequence). The CDR3 runs to 15 residues. The CDR3 loop is CSARDGLAVQETQYF. CDR3 in DNA: TGCAGTGCTAGAGACGGCCTAGCGGTACAAGAGACCCAGTACTTC.

The V call is TRBV12-3 or TRBV12-4, the J call TRBJ1-1; D is unresolved. V lost 5 bases and J 7 bases, leaving 11 bases between the germline ends. The CDR3 covers 12 residues. Written as DNA, the CDR3 is TGTGCCAGCAGTCGATCTGCGGGTGAAGCTTTCTTT. Encoded protein: CASSRSAGEAFF.

The chain is built from TRBV10-3 and TRBJ1-2, with D maybe TRBD1 (5 bases). Germline CDR1 and CDR2: ENHRY and SYGVKD. This CDR3 spans 13 amino acids. V was cut by 2 bases and J by 8 bases, with 12 bases left in between. The CDR3 DNA sequence: TGTGCCATCAGTGAGCCCGGGACGACGGGCTACACCTTC. Translated, it gives CAISEPGTTGYTF.

This clonotype was observed a handful of times. This chain connects TRBV12-3 or TRBV12-4 to TRBJ2-7, with 13 bases aligning to TRBD2. The CDR3 loop spans 18 amino acids. V lost 6 bases, J lost 2 bases, and 13 bases stayed unmatched. Here the CDR3 reads CASSSTGLAGVMPYEQYF. Written as DNA, the CDR3 is TGTGCCAGCAGCTCAACCGGACTAGCGGGGGTCATGCCCTACGAGCAGTACTTC.

V is TRBV19 and J is TRBJ2-1, with 9 bases aligning to TRBD1. The V and J ends lost 3 bases and 8 bases, in that order; junction bases with no gene match: 8. Germline V gene data show CDR1 as LNHDA and CDR2 as SQIVND (reference sequence). This CDR3 contains 15 residues. The chain's CDR3 is CASSMTGTGNDEQFF. As DNA, the CDR3 is TGTGCCAGTAGTATGACCGGGACAGGGAATGATGAGCAGTTCTTC.

The chain joins TRBV20-1 to TRBJ1-1; 8 bases agree with TRBD1. In germline, CDR1 is DFQATT, CDR2 SNEGSKA (reference sequence). Germline trimming cut 5 bases from V and 0 bases from J; bases unmatched to any gene: 5. This CDR3 contains 14 residues. The CDR3 sequence is CSALDRGLNTEAFF. The DNA of the CDR3 is TGCAGTGCTCTCGACAGGGGCTTGAACACTGAAGCTTTCTTT.

J is TRBJ2-7 and V is TRBV12-3 or TRBV12-4; a possible D gene is TRBD1 (6 bases). Trimming shortened V by 5 bases and J by 7 bases, and 21 bases separated the two germline ends. The CDR3 length is 15 residues. This CDR3 is CASSPRDTPGLEQYF. In nucleotides, the CDR3 is TGTGCCAGCAGTCCAAGGGACACCCCGGGCCTAGAGCAGTACTTC.